This record covers a single T cell receptor beta chain. The antigen is unknown. These data belong to a study of blood T cells in healthy people across ages. General study findings and limits: Per million T cells, TCR beta diversity dropped roughly linearly as age increased.

The people who gave samples were healthy Caucasians from Russia, aged roughly 6 to 100. The CDR3 is made up of 11 amino acids. The germline CDR1 and CDR2 sequences are MDHEN and SYDVKM. Trimming cost V 0 bases and J 5 bases, with 2 bases left between them. The authors ran a second PCR of about 6 to 11 cycles using a sample-barcoded 5' primer and a J-beta primer mix. TCRdb fed the 5' RACE reads into MiXCR, producing one record per CDR3 protein. The sample contains 750,000 to 950,000 distinct CDR3 sequences, 50% to 65% of which appear only once. Sequenced input: blood. The sequence was obtained from a man older than 75 in good health. The rearrangement uses TRBV28 and TRBJ2-7; no clear D gene. In nucleotides, the CDR3 is TGTGCCAGCAGTTTATGGAACGAGCAGTACTTC. Its protein is CASSLWNEQYF.